A single count supports the clone carrying this T cell receptor beta chain. Its antigen is still unknown. MiXCR, run by TCRdb on the RT-PCR reads, gives a single entry per CDR3 protein. Seen here are about 500,000 distinct CDR3 sequences, approximately 12% observed once, and the top ten hold less than 15%. The data derive from a study of response to subunit inactivated influenza vaccine. V lost 6 bases and J lost 2, with 16 bases in between. Germline loops: CDR1 LNHDA, CDR2 SQIVND (reference sequence). The length of the CDR3 is 15 residues. The study, taken as a whole, reports: A suggestion made by the authors is that each seasonal influenza vaccination recruits few new T cells.

The rearrangement joins TRBV19 to TRBJ2-5; D might be TRBD1 or TRBD2, each matching 5 bases. The source is a man between 45 and 60 years old who received an inactivated influenza vaccine. Source: PBMCs from blood, taken 35 to 45 days after vaccination. CDR3 region: CASRNLVGVQETQYF. The DNA for the CDR3 is TGTGCCAGTAGAAACCTCGTGGGGGTACAAGAGACCCAGTACTTC.